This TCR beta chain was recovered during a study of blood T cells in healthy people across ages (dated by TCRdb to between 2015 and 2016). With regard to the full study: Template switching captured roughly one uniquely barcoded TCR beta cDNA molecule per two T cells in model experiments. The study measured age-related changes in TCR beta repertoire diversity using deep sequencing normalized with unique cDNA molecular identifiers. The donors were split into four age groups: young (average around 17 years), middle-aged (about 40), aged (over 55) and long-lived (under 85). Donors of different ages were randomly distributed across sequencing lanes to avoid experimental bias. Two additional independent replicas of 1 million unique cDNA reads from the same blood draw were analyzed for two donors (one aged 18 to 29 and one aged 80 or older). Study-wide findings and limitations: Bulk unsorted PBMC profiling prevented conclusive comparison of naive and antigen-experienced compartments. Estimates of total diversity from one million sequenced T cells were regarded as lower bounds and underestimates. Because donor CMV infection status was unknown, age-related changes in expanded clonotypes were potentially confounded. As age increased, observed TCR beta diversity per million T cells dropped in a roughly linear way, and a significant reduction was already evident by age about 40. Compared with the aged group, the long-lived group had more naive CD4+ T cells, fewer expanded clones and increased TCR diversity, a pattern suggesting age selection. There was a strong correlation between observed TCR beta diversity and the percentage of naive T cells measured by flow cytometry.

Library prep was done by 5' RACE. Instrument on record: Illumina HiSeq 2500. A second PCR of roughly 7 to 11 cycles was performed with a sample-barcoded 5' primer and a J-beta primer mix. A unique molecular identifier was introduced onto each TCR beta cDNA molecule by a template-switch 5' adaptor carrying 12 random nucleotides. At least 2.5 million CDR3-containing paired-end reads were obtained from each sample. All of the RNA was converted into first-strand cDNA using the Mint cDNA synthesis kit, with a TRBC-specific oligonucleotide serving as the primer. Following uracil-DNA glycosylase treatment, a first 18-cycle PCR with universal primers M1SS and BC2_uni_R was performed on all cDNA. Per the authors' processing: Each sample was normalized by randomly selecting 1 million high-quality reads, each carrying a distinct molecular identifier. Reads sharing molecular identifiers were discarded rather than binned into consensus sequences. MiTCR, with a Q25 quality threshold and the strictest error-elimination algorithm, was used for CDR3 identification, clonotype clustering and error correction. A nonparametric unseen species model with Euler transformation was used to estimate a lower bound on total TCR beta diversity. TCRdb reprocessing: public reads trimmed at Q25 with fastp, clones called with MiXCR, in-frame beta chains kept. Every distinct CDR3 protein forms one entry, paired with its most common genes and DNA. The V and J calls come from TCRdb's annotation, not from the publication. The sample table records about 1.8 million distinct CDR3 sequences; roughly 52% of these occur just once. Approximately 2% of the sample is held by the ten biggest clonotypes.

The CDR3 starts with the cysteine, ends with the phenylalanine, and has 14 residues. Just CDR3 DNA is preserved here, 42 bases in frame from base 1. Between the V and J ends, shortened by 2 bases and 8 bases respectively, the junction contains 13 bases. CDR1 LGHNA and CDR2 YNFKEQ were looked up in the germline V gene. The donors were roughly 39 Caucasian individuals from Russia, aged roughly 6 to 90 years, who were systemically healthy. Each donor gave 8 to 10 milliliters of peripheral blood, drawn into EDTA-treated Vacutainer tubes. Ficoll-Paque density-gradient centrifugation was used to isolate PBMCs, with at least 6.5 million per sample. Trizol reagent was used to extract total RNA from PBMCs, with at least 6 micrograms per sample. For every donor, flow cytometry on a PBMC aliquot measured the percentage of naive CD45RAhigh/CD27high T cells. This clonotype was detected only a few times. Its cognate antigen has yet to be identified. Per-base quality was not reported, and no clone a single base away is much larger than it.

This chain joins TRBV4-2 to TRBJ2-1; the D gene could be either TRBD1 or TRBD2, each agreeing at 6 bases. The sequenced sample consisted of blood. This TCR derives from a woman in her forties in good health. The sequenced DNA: TGTGCCAGCAGCCAACGCGGGACAATCTATGAGCAGTTCTTC. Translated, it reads CASSQRGTIYEQFF.